The present entry profiles one TCR beta chain with its context. Its antigen remains unknown. A read error may produce the germline difference seen at one junction end. RNA was extracted from bulk tissue without any cell sorting. The normal lung tissue was taken more than 3 cm from the tumor edge. The data were taken from a study of tumor and adjacent non-tumor tissue in lung cancer. Study-level background: Aged roughly 31 to 85 years, patients included about 11 men and 4 to 6 women with stage I to III disease.

Three rounds of nested PCR, following a modified ARM-PCR protocol, produced the TCRbeta library. TCRdb analysed the multiplex PCR reads with MiXCR anew, one entry per CDR3 protein. Among 90,000 to 100,000 distinct CDR3 sequences listed, 75% to 90% were seen once. Study-level results: Tumor repertoires had a smaller top 100 clone share than normal lung.

The CDR3 has 15 amino acids. Germline loops: CDR1 MGHRA, CDR2 YSYEKL. The chain links TRBV4-1 to TRBJ1-2; D perhaps matches TRBD1 (5 bases). This clonotype was obtained from a man aged 60-69 years with small cell lung cancer. Sequenced: distant non-tumor lung tissue. In DNA form, the CDR3 reads TGCGCCAGCAACCGAGGGGAGTCCGACTCCTATGGATACACCTTC. Protein sequence: CASNRGESDSYGYTF.